The rows below give T cell receptor beta chains drawn from one sample of a study of shared clonotypes between healthy human individuals. This table comes from immunoSEQ multiplex PCR, and its TCRdb copy is limited to in-frame clones, with some not included. The sample includes about 2 million clones, around 95% of them seen just once. The sequenced sample was naive CD4+ T cells sorted from blood. Source of these receptors: a man younger than 30 in good health. The CDR3 runs from the conserved cysteine through the conserved F or W.

j_call: TRBJ1-1
v_call: TRBV6-1
cdr3_aa: CATFGPLNTEAFF

j_call: TRBJ1-1
v_call: TRBV30
cdr3_aa: CAWSHVSGTEAFF

j_call: TRBJ1-5
v_call: TRBV6-6
cdr3_aa: CASRPTGDNQPQHF

j_call: TRBJ2-1
v_call: TRBV7-9
cdr3_aa: CASSPGLAGKSYNEQFF

j_call: TRBJ2-1
v_call: TRBV5-4
cdr3_aa: CASSPPRTSGKGNEQFF

j_call: TRBJ2-1
v_call: TRBV5-1
cdr3_aa: CASRYGTSSSYNEQFF

j_call: TRBJ2-7
v_call: TRBV11-2
cdr3_aa: CASSSTIGETYEQYF

j_call: TRBJ1-5
v_call: TRBV5-1
cdr3_aa: CASSLGTLDREPQHF

j_call: TRBJ2-5
v_call: TRBV2
cdr3_aa: CASSEGDQETQYF

j_call: TRBJ1-5
v_call: TRBV5-1
cdr3_aa: CASSWGDRDEGAQHF

j_call: TRBJ2-1
v_call: TRBV5-1
cdr3_aa: CASSLAGGTSYNEQFF

j_call: TRBJ1-5
v_call: TRBV12-5
cdr3_aa: CASGLQTFKGRGYEPQHF

j_call: TRBJ2-5
v_call: TRBV7-9
cdr3_aa: CASRNQGSGETQYF

j_call: TRBJ2-7
v_call: TRBV10-1
cdr3_aa: CASSESGAPYEQYF

j_call: TRBJ1-6
v_call: TRBV13
cdr3_aa: CASSSDRNSPLHF

j_call: TRBJ2-7
v_call: TRBV21-1
cdr3_aa: CASSARGAPSYEQYF

j_call: TRBJ1-4
v_call: TRBV14
cdr3_aa: CASSQVNRGNEKLFF